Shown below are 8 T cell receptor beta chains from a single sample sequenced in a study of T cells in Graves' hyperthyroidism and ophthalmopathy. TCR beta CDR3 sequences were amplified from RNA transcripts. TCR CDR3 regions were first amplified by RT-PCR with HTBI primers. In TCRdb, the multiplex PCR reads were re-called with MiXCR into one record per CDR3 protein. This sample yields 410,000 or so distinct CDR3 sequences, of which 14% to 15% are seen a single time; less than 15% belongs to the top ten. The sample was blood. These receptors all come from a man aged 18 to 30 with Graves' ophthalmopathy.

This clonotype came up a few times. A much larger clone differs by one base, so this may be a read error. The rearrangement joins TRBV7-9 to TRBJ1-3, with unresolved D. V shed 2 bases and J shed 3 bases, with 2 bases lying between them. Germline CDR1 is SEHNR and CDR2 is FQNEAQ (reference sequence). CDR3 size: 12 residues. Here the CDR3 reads CASSLLGNTIYF. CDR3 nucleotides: TGTGCCAGCAGCTTACTTGGAAACACCATATATTTT.

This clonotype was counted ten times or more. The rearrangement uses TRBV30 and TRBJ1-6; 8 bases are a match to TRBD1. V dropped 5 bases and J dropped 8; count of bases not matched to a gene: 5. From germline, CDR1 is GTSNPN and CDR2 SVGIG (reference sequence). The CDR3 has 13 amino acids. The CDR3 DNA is TGTGCCTGGGGGACAGGAGGGTATTCACCCCTCCACTTT. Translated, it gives CAWGTGGYSPLHF.

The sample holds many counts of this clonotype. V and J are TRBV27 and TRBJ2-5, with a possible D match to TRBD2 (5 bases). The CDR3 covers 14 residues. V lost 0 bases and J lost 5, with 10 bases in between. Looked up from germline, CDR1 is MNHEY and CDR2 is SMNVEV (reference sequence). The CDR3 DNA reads TGTGCCAGCAGTTTATCTTGGACTGAGGAGACCCAGTACTTC. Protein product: CASSLSWTEETQYF.

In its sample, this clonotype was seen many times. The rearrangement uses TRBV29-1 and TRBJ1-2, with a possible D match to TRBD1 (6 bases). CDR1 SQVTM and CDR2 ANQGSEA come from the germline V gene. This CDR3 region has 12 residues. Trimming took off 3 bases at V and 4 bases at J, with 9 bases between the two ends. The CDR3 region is CSVDRGGYGYTF. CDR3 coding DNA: TGCAGCGTTGACAGGGGAGGCTATGGCTACACCTTC.

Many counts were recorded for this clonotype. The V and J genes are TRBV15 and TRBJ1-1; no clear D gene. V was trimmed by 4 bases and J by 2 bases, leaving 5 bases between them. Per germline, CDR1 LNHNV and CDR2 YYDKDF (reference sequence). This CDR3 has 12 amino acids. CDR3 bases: TGTGCCACCAGCACAGAAAACACTGAAGCTTTCTTT. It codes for CATSTENTEAFF.

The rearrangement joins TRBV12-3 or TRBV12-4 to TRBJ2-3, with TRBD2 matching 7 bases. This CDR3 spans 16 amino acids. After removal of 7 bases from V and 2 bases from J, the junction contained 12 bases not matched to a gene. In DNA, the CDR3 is TGTGCCAGCACCCCGAGTCTAGCGGACGACACAGATACGCAGTATTTT. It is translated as CASTPSLADDTDTQYF.

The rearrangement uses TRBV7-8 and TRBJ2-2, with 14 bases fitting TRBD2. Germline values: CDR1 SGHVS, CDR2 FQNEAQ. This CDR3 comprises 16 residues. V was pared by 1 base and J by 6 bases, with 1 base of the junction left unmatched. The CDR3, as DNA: TGTGCCAGCAGCTTAGGACTAGCGGGAGGGGCCGGGGAGCTGTTTTTT. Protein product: CASSLGLAGGAGELFF.

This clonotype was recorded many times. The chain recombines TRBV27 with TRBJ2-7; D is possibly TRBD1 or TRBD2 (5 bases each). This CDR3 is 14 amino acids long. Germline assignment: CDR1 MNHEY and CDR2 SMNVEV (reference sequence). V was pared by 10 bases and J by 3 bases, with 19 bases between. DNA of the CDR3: TGTGCCACTCAAATGGCAGGGAGTAACTACGAGCAGTACTTC. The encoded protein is CATQMAGSNYEQYF.